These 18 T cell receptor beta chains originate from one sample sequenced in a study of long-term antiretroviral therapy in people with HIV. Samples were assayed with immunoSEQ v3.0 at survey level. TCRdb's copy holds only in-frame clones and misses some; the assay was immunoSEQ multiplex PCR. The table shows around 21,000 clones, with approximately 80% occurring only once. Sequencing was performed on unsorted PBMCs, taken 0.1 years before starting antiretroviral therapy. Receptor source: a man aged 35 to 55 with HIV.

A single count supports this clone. Here the CDR3 DNA reads TGTGCCAGCAGTTTGGCCCGAGGACTCCAAGAGACCCAGTACTTC. It yields the protein CASSLARGLQETQYF. The chain joins TRBV28 to TRBJ2-5; the D gene is possibly TRBD2 (5 bases). This CDR3 spans 15 amino acids. Germline loops: CDR1 MDHEN, CDR2 SYDVKM. V was cut by 3 bases and J by 1 base, with 12 bases left in between.

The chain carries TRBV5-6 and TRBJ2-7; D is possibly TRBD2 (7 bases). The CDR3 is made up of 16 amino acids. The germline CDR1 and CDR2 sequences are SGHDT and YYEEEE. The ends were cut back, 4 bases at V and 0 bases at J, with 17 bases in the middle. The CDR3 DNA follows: TGTGCCAGCAGCATGGGGGGCGGGGGCTTCTCCTACGAGCAGTACTTC. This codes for CASSMGGGGFSYEQYF.

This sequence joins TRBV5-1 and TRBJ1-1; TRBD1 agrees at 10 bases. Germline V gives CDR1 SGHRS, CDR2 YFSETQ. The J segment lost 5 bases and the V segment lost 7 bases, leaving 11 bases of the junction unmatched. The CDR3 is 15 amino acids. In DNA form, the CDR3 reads TGCGCCAGCGCATTACTAGGGACAGGGGTAACTGAAGCTTTCTTT. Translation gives CASALLGTGVTEAFF. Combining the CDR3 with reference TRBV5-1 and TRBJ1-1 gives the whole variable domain KAGVTQTPRYLIKTRGQQVTLSCSPISGHRSVSWYQQTPGQGLQFLFEYFSETQRNKGNFPGRFSGRQFSNSRSEMNVSTLELGDSALYLCASALLGTGVTEAFFGQGTRLTVV.

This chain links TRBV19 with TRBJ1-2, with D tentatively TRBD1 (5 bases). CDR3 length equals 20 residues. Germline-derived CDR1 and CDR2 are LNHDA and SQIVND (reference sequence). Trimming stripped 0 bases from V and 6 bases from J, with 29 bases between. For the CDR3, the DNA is TGTGCCAGTAGTATAGACCACCATCAATGGGGCAGTCCAACGGAAGATGGCTACACCTTC. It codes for CASSIDHHQWGSPTEDGYTF. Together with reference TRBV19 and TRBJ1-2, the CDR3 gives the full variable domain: DGGITQSPKYLFRKEGQNVTLSCEQNLNHDAMYWYRQDPGQGLRLIYYSQIVNDFQKGDIAEGYSVSREKKESFPLTVTSAQKNPTAFYLCASSIDHHQWGSPTEDGYTFGSGTRLTVV.

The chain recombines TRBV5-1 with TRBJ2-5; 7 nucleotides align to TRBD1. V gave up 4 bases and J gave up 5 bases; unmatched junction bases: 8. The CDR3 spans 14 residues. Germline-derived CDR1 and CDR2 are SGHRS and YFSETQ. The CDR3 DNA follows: TGCGCCAGCAGCCCTGAGGGGGCGCGGGAGACCCAGTACTTC. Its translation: CASSPEGARETQYF.

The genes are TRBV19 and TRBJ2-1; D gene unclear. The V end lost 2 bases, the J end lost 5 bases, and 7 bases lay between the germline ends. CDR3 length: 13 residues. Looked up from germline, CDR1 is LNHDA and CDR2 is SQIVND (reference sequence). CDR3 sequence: CASSITRHNEQFF. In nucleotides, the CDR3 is TGTGCCAGTAGTATAACTCGTCACAATGAGCAGTTCTTC.

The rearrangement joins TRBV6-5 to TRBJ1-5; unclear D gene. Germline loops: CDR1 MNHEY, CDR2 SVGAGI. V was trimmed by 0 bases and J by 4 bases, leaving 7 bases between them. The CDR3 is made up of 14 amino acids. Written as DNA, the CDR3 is TGTGCCAGCAGTTACTCCAGGAATAATCAGCCCCAGCATTTT. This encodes CASSYSRNNQPQHF.

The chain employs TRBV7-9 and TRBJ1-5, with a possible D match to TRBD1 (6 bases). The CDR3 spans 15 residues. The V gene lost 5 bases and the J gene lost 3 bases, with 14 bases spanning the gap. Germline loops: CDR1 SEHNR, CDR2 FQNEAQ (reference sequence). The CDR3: CASSRGQGHNQPQHF. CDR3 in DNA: TGTGCCAGCAGCCGGGGACAAGGCCACAATCAGCCCCAGCATTTT.

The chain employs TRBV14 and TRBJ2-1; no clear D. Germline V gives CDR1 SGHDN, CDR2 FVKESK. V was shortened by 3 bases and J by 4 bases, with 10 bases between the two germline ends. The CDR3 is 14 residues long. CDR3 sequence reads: CASSQRTDYNEQFF. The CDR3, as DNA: TGTGCCAGCAGCCAGAGGACGGATTACAATGAGCAGTTCTTC.

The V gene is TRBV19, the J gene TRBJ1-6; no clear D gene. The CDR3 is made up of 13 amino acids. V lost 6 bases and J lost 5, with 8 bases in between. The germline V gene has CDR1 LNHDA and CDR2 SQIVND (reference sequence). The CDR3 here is CASRNLDNSPLHF. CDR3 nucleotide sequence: TGTGCCAGTAGAAACCTAGATAATTCACCCCTCCACTTT.

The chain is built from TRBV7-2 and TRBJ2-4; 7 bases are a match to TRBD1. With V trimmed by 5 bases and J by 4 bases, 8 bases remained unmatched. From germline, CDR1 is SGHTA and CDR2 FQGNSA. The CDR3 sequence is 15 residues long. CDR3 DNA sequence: TGTGCCAGCAGCCCTCAGACAGGGACGAAAAACATTCAGTACTTC. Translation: CASSPQTGTKNIQYF.

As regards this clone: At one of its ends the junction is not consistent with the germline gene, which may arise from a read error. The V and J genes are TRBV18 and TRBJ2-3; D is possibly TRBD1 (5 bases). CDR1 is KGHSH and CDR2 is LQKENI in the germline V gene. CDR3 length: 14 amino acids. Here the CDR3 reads CASSSPQVADTQYF. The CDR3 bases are TGTGCCAGCTCATCACCACAGGTGGCAGATACGCAGTATTTT.

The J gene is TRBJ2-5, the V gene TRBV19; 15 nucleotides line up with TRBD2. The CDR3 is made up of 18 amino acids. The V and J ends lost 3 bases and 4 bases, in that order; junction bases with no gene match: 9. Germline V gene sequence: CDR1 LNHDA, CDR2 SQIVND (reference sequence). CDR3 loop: CASSMRGLAGGRRETQYF. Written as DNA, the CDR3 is TGTGCCAGTAGTATGCGGGGACTAGCGGGGGGACGAAGAGAGACCCAGTACTTC.

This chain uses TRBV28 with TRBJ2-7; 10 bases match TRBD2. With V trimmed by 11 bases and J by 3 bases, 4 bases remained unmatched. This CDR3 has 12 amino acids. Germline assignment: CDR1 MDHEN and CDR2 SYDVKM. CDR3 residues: CAVSGRVYEQYF. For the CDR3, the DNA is TGTGCCGTGAGCGGGAGGGTCTACGAGCAGTACTTC.

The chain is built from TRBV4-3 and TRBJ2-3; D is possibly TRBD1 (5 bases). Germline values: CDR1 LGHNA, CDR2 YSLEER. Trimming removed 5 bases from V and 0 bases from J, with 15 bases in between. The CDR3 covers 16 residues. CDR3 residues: CASSYTWQGSTDTQYF. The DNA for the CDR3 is TGCGCCAGCAGCTATACTTGGCAGGGAAGCACAGATACGCAGTATTTT.

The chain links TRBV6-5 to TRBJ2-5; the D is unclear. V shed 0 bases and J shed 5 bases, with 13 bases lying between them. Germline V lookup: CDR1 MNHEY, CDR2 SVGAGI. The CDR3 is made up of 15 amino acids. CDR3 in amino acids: CASSYSVARGETQYF. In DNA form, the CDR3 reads TGTGCCAGCAGTTACTCTGTCGCCCGTGGGGAGACCCAGTACTTC.

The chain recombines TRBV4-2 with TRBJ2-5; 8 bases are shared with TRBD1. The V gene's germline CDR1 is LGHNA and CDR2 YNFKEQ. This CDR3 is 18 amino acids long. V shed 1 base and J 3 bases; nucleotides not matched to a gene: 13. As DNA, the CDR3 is TGTGCCAGCAGCCAAGGGTACCCTCTCCGGGACAGGAAAGAGACCCAGTACTTC. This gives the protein CASSQGYPLRDRKETQYF.

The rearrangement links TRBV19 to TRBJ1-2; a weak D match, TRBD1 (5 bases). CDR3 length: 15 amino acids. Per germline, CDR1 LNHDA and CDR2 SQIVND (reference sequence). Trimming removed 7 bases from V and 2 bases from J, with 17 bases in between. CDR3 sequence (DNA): TGTGCCAGTAACCCCTCGTGGGGCGCGAACTATGGCTACACCTTC. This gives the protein CASNPSWGANYGYTF.